This TCR beta chain was identified during a study of blood T cell repertoires in COVID-19. As for the study in general: Samples taken during acute and convalescent COVID-19 were collected in the United States, Italy and Spain.

Methods used by the authors: By means of reference gene primer amplification, nucleated cell counts were estimated. Measured with immunoSEQ multiplex PCR; TCRdb has only the in-frame clones, and not every one. The DNA gave D and trimming, while V, J and clone size come from that table. Found here are around 18,000 clones, roughly nine tenths of them singletons; the top ten hold 6.5% to 7.5%. The CDR3 has 15 residues. CDR1 and CDR2 from the germline V gene are LNHDA and SQIVND (reference sequence). Losses at the gene ends were 5 bases for V and 7 bases for J; bases not matched to a gene: 10. The genes are TRBV19 and TRBJ1-4, with 7 positions matching TRBD1. The sample consisted of peripheral blood. This clonotype was sampled from a human donor in a cohort sampled during active COVID-19. DNA of the CDR3: TGTGCCAGTAGTCTTCGACAGGGAAGGAGTGAAAAACTGTTTTTT. Translated, it gives CASSLRQGRSEKLFF.